This TCR beta chain is drawn from a study of blood T cell repertoires in COVID-19. The overall study: Some COVID-19 samples were acute and others convalescent; all came from the United States, Italy and Spain. PBMCs, B-cell-depleted T cells, or T cells provided the cDNA or gDNA that made up the material.

Original methodology: Estimation of nucleated cell counts relied on the amplification of reference gene primers. TCRdb's table, derived via immunoSEQ multiplex PCR, lists solely in-frame clones and lacks some. Clone size and the V and J calls come from that table; the DNA yielded D and trimming. The sample contains around 49,000 clones, over 90% of which appear only once. Recruited during active infection, patients (from Seattle) were subsequently followed longitudinally. V was cut by 2 bases and J by 7 bases, with 9 bases left in between. The CDR3 runs 13 residues. The germline gives CDR1 MNHEY, CDR2 SVGAGI.

This chain uses TRBV6-5 with TRBJ1-5; D may be TRBD1 (6 bases). Material for sequencing was peripheral blood. The receptor was isolated from a man aged 60-69 years with COVID-19, enrolled during active disease. The DNA for the CDR3 is TGTGCCAGCAGTTACAACAGGGAACAGCCCCAGCATTTT. This encodes CASSYNREQPQHF.